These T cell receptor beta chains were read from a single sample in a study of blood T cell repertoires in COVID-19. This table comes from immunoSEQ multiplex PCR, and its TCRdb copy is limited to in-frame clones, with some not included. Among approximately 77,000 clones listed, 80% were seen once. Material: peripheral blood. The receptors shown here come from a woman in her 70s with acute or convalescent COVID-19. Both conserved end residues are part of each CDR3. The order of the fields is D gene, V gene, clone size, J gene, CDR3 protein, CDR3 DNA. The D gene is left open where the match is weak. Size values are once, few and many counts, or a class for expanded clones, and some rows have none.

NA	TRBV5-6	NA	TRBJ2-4	CASSYDRAKNIQYF	TGTGCCAGCAGCTATGACAGGGCCAAAAACATTCAGTACTTC
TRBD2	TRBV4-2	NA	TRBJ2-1	CASRPTLAGGSYNEQFF	TGTGCCAGCAGACCCACACTAGCGGGGGGTTCCTACAATGAGCAGTTCTTC
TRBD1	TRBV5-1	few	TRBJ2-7	CASSLRTGGGYEQYF	TGCGCCAGCAGCTTAAGGACAGGGGGCGGGTACGAGCAGTACTTC
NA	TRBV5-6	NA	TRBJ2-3	CASSLAAAGGLTDTQYF	TGTGCCAGCAGCTTGGCGGCGGCAGGGGGGCTCACAGATACGCAGTATTTT
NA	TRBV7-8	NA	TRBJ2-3	CASSRELGPPYTQYF	TGTGCCAGCAGCCGAGAGCTAGGCCCTCCCTATACGCAGTATTTT
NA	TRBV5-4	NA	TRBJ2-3	CASSSSTAGRDIDTDTQYF	TGTGCCAGCAGCTCTAGCACCGCTGGTCGGGACATTGACACAGATACGCAGTATTTT
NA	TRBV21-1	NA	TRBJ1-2	CATTFWIDRVANYGYTF	TGTGCCACCACTTTCTGGATCGACAGGGTTGCTAACTATGGCTACACCTTC
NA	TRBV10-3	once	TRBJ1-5	CAISESGGSGNQPQHF	TGTGCCATCAGTGAGTCGGGGGGGTCAGGCAATCAGCCCCAGCATTTT
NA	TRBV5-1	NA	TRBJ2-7	CASSLAAGSYEQYF	TGCGCCAGCAGCTTGGCCGCAGGGTCCTACGAGCAGTACTTC
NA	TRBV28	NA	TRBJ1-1	CASSFGGDGNTEAFF	TGTGCCAGCAGTTTCGGGGGGGATGGGAACACTGAAGCTTTCTTT
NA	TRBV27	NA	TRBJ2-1	CASARLANEQFF	TGTGCCAGCGCAAGACTGGCCAATGAGCAGTTCTTC
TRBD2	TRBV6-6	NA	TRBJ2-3	CASGKTSGGADTQYF	TGTGCCAGCGGAAAAACTAGCGGGGGGGCAGATACGCAGTATTTT
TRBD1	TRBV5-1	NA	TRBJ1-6	CASSLLDRGSSPLHF	TGCGCCAGCAGCTTGTTGGACAGGGGAAGTTCACCCCTCCACTTT
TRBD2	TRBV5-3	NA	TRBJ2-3	CARSLAKRDSTDTQYF	TGTGCCAGAAGCTTGGCGAAGCGGGATAGCACAGATACGCAGTATTTT
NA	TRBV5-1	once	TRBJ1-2	CASSPRAQANYGYTF	TGCGCCAGCAGCCCGCGGGCTCAGGCTAACTATGGCTACACCTTC
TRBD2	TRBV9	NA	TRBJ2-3	CASPGLAADTQYF	TGTGCTTCTCCGGGACTAGCGGCAGATACGCAGTATTTT
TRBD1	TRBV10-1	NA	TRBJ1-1	CASSEPGQGMIMTEAFF	TGCGCCAGCAGTGAGCCGGGACAGGGGATGATTATGACTGAAGCTTTCTTT
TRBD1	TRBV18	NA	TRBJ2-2	CASSTGPGTGLNTGELFF	TGTGCCAGCTCAACGGGCCCCGGGACAGGGTTGAACACCGGGGAGCTGTTTTTT
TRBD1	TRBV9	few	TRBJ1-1	CASSTGQGLNTEAFF	TGTGCCAGCAGCACCGGACAGGGACTAAACACTGAAGCTTTCTTT
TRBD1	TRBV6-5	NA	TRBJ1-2	CASTSDRGIYGYTF	TGTGCCAGCACGTCGGACAGGGGGATCTATGGCTACACCTTC
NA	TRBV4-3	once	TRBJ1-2	CASSQERQPYGYTF	TGCGCCAGCAGCCAAGAAAGACAGCCCTATGGCTACACCTTC
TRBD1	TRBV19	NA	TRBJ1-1	CASRPPGQRALNTEAFF	TGTGCCAGTAGACCCCCGGGACAGCGGGCCTTGAACACTGAAGCTTTCTTT
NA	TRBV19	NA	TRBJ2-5	CASNGGNNQETQYF	TGTGCCAGTAATGGAGGGAACAACCAAGAGACCCAGTACTTC
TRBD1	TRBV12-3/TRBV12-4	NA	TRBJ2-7	CASRGQGSYEQYF	TGTGCCAGCAGGGGACAGGGGTCTTACGAGCAGTACTTC
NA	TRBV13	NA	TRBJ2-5	CASSLGSTRGTQYF	TGTGCCAGCAGCTTAGGCAGTACCCGGGGGACCCAGTACTTC
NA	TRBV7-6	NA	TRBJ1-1	CASSLERGWEAFF	TGTGCCAGCAGCTTAGAGAGGGGGTGGGAAGCTTTCTTT
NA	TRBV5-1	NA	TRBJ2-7	CASSSPTGQGFNEQYF	TGCGCCAGCAGCTCCCCCACCGGGCAGGGCTTCAACGAGCAGTACTTC
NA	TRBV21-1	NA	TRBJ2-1	CASSERQGANEQFF	TGTGCCAGCAGCGAGAGGCAAGGGGCCAATGAGCAGTTCTTC
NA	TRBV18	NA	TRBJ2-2	CASSPSPSSRELFF	TGTGCCAGCTCACCATCCCCCTCAAGCCGGGAGCTGTTTTTT
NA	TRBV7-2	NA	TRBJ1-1	CASSSHQDTEAFF	TGTGCCAGCAGCTCCCATCAGGACACTGAAGCTTTCTTT
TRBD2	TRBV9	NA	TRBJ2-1	CASSVALAGEYDEQFF	TGTGCCAGCAGCGTAGCACTAGCGGGGGAGTATGATGAGCAGTTCTTC
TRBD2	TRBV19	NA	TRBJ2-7	CASSTGGGEQYF	TGTGCCAGTAGTACGGGAGGAGGCGAGCAGTACTTC
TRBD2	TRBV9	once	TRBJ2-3	CASSPGGTDTQYF	TGTGCCAGCAGCCCGGGAGGTACAGATACGCAGTATTTT
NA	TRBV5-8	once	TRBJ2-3	CASSLANGGTQYF	TGTGCCAGCAGCTTGGCCAACGGAGGTACGCAGTATTTT
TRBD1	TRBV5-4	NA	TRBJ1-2	CASSSPGQGANGYTF	TGTGCCAGCAGCTCCCCGGGACAGGGGGCGAATGGCTACACCTTC
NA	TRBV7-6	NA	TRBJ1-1	CASSSRGDTEAFF	TGTGCCAGCAGCTCTCGGGGGGACACTGAAGCTTTCTTT
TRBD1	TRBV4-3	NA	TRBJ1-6	CASSQDIGQGDSPLHF	TGCGCCAGCAGCCAGGACATTGGACAGGGTGATTCACCCCTCCACTTT
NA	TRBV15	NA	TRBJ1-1	CATSRDRNTEAFF	TGTGCCACCAGCAGAGATAGGAACACTGAAGCTTTCTTT
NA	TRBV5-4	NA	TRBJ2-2	CASSLAGSGRDTGELFF	TGTGCCAGCAGCTTGGCCGGTAGCGGCAGGGACACCGGGGAGCTGTTTTTT
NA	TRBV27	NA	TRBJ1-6	CASSLSGANSPLHF	TGTGCCAGCAGTTTATCAGGGGCGAATTCACCCCTCCACTTT
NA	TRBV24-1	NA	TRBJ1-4	CATSEGGLEKLFF	TGTGCCACCAGTGAGGGGGGACTGGAAAAACTGTTTTTT
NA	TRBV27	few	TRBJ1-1	CASSLGQYTEAFF	TGTGCCAGCAGTTTAGGCCAGTACACTGAAGCTTTCTTT
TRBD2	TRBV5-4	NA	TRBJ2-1	CASSPGLGGNEQFF	TGTGCCAGCAGCCCGGGACTAGGTGGGAATGAGCAGTTCTTC
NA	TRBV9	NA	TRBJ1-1	CASSVGQSNTEAFF	TGTGCCAGCAGCGTAGGACAGTCGAACACTGAAGCTTTCTTT
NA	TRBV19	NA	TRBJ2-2	CASSTRGYTGELFF	TGTGCCAGTAGTACTAGGGGGTACACCGGGGAGCTGTTTTTT
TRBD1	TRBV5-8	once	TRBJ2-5	CASSLGQGVETQYF	TGTGCCAGCAGCCTGGGACAGGGGGTGGAGACCCAGTACTTC
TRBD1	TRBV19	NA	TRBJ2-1	CASSPRTGRLHSLSYNEQFF	TGTGCCAGTAGTCCTCGGACAGGACGTCTCCACAGTCTCTCCTACAATGAGCAGTTCTTC
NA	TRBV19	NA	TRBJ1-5	CASSPFSNQPQHF	TGTGCCAGTAGTCCGTTTAGCAATCAGCCCCAGCATTTT
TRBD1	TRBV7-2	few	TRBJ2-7	CASSPRTGEGYEQYF	TGTGCCAGCAGCCCACGGACAGGGGAGGGCTACGAGCAGTACTTC
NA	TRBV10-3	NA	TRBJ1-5	CAISEDRYQPQHF	TGTGCCATCAGTGAGGACAGATATCAGCCCCAGCATTTT
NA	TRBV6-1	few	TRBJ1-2	CASSGLTEVHKQGVYYGYTF	TGTGCCAGCAGTGGTTTGACCGAAGTTCATAAGCAAGGGGTATACTATGGCTACACCTTC
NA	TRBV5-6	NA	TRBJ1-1	CASSPLTGGPEAFF	TGTGCCAGCAGCCCCCTCACGGGGGGGCCTGAAGCTTTCTTT
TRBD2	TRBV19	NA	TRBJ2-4	CASSIAGLAGGLAKNIQYF	TGTGCCAGTAGTATAGCTGGACTAGCGGGGGGTCTCGCCAAAAACATTCAGTACTTC
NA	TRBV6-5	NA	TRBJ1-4	CASSYEQAPNEKLFF	TGTGCCAGCAGTTACGAACAGGCACCTAATGAAAAACTGTTTTTT
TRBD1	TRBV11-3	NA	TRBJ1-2	CASSLVGKTGDGYTF	TGTGCCAGCAGCTTAGTGGGGAAAACAGGGGATGGCTACACCTTC
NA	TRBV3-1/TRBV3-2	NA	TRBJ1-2	CASGLQSNYGYTF	TGTGCCAGCGGTCTACAGTCTAACTATGGCTACACCTTC
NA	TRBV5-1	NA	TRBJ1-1	CASRWGGSTEAFF	TGCGCCAGCAGATGGGGGGGAAGCACTGAAGCTTTCTTT
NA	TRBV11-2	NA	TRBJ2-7	CASSLATYEQYF	TGTGCCAGCAGCTTAGCCACCTACGAGCAGTACTTC